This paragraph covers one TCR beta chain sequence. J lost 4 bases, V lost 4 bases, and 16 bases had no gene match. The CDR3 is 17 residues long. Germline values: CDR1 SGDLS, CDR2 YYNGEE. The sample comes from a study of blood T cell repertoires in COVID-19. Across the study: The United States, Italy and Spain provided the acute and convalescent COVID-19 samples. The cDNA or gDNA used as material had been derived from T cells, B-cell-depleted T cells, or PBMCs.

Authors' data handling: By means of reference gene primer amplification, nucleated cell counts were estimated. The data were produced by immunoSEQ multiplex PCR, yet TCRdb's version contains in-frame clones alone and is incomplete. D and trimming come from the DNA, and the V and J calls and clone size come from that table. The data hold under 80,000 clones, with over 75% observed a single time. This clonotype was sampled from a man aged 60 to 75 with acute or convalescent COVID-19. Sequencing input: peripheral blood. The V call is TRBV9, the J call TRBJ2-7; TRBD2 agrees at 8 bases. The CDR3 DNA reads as TGTGCCAGCAGCCCCGAAAGGACTCGGGGGGGTGGATACGAGCAGTACTTC. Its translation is CASSPERTRGGGYEQYF.